The present T cell receptor beta chain was sequenced within a study of identical twins. Germline CDR1 reads MNHEY; CDR2 reads SVGAGI. V shed 2 bases and J shed 0 bases, with 13 bases lying between them. CDR3 length: 16 residues. This clonotype was recorded a few times. In TCRdb, the 5' RACE reads were re-called with MiXCR into one record per CDR3 protein. The sample has 1.5 million to 2 million distinct CDR3 sequences, 32% seen once. Sequenced: cord blood. The receptor was isolated from a newborn girl in good health. The chain carries TRBV6-5 and TRBJ1-2; a possible D gene is TRBD1 (6 bases). Written as DNA, the CDR3 is TGTGCCAGCAGTTACGGAGTGGGGGCAACTAACTATGGCTACACCTTC. Protein product: CASSYGVGATNYGYTF.